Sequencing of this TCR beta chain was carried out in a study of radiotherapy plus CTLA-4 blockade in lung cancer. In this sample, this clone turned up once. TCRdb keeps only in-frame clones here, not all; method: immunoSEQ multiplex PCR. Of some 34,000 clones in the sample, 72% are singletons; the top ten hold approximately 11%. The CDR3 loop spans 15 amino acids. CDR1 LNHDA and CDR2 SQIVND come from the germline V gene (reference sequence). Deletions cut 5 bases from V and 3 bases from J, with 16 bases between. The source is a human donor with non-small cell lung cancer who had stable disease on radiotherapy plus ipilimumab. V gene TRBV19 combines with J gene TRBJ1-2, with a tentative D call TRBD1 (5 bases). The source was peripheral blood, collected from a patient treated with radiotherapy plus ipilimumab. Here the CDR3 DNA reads TGTGCCAGTAGTCCCCCGGGGGGGGGTGACTATGGCTACACCTTC. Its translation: CASSPPGGGDYGYTF.